A selection of T cell receptor beta chains follows, all from one sample in a study of Tregs in tolerant kidney transplant recipients. TCRdb keeps only in-frame clones here, not all; method: immunoSEQ multiplex PCR. This sample has approximately 69,000 clones, with about 89% found just once. The sequences come from CD4+ T cells from blood, collected before the transplant. These receptors were obtained from a human donor who received a combined kidney and bone marrow transplant. The CDR3 runs from the conserved cysteine through the conserved F or W. A D gene is named only where the DNA matches it firmly. Size is omitted from some rows. Given values are once, few, many or a class for expanded clones.

D gene,clone size,V gene,J gene,CDR3 protein,CDR3 DNA
TRBD2,.,TRBV29-1,TRBJ2-3,CSVEGGGRASDTQYF,TGCAGCGTTGAAGGTGGCGGGAGGGCCTCAGATACGCAGTATTTT
TRBD1,.,TRBV2,TRBJ2-5,CASRGDRGVTQYF,TGTGCCAGCAGGGGAGACAGGGGAGTGACCCAGTACTTC
TRBD2,.,TRBV15,TRBJ2-5,CATSSIASGRIQETQYF,TGTGCCACCAGCAGCATTGCTAGCGGGAGGATCCAAGAGACCCAGTACTTC
.,.,TRBV7-7,TRBJ2-2,CASSHTSSVTGELFF,TGTGCCAGCAGCCACACTAGTTCTGTCACCGGGGAGCTGTTTTTT
.,.,TRBV25-1,TRBJ1-3,CASASPGLSGNTIYF,TGTGCCAGCGCGAGCCCCGGGTTATCTGGAAACACCATATATTTT
.,.,TRBV11-2,TRBJ1-1,CASSLGYGTEAFF,TGTGCCAGCAGCTTAGGTTACGGCACTGAAGCTTTCTTT
.,.,TRBV6-5,TRBJ2-1,CASSYNPVYNEQFF,TGTGCCAGCAGTTACAATCCAGTATACAATGAGCAGTTCTTC
.,.,TRBV14,TRBJ2-3,CASSQFLQGATTDTQYF,TGTGCCAGCAGCCAGTTCTTACAGGGAGCCACGACAGATACGCAGTATTTT
TRBD1,once,TRBV28,TRBJ1-2,CASSTTTGLGGYTF,TGTGCCAGCAGTACGACGACAGGGCTGGGTGGCTACACCTTC
TRBD2,.,TRBV4-2,TRBJ2-7,CASSQVTSGTYEQYF,TGTGCCAGCAGCCAAGTAACTAGCGGGACCTACGAGCAGTACTTC
.,once,TRBV5-1,TRBJ2-2,CASSLGVTGTGELFF,TGCGCCAGCAGCTTGGGGGTGACGGGCACCGGGGAGCTGTTTTTT
TRBD1,.,TRBV7-8,TRBJ1-3,CASSLAGGQRPNTIYF,TGTGCCAGCAGCTTAGCTGGGGGACAGCGACCAAACACCATATATTTT
.,.,TRBV28,TRBJ2-7,CASSFPSGTPQGYEQYF,TGTGCCAGCAGTTTCCCTTCCGGGACGCCACAGGGCTACGAGCAGTACTTC